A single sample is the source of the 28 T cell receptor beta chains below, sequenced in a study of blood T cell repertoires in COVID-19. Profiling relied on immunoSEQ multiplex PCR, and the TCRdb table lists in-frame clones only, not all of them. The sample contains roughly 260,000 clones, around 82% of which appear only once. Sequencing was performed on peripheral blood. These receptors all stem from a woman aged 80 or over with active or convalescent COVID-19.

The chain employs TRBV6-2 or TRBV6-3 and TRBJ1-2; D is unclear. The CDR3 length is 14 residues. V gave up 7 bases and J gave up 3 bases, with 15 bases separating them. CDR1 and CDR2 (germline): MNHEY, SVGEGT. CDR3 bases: TGTGCCAGCACCCCCGGGTCTACTTACTATGGCTACACCTTC. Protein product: CASTPGSTYYGYTF.

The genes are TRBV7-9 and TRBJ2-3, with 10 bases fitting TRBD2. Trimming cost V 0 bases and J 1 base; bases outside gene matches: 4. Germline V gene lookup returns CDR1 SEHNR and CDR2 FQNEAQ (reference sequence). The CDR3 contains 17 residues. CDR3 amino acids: CASSLALLAGGTDTQYF. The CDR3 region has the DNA TGTGCCAGCAGCTTAGCGTTGCTAGCGGGGGGCACAGATACGCAGTATTTT.

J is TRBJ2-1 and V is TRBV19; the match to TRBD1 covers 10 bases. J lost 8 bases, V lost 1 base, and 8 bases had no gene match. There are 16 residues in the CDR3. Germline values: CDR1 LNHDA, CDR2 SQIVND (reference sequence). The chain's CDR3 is CASSIGWTGGKDEQFF. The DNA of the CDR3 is TGTGCCAGTAGTATAGGTTGGACAGGGGGGAAGGATGAGCAGTTCTTC.

In DNA, the CDR3 is TGTGCCAGCAGTTTAACGCGTCTACAGCATTTT. This gives the protein CASSLTRLQHF. The chain recombines TRBV28 with TRBJ1-5; no clear D gene. The V end was cut by 2 bases, the J end by 13 bases, with 9 bases between. CDR1 is MDHEN and CDR2 is SYDVKM in the germline V gene. The CDR3 length is 11 residues.

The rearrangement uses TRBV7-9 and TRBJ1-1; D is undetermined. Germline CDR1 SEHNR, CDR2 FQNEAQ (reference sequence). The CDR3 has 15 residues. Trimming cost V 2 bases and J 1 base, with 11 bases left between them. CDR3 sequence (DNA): TGTGCCAGCAGCTTACTAGGTGGAGGGAACACTGAAGCTTTCTTT. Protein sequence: CASSLLGGGNTEAFF.

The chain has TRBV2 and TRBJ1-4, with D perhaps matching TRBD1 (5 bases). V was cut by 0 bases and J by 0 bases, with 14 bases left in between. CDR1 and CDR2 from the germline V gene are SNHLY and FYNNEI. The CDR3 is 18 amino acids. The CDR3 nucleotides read TGTGCCAGCAGTGAAGCGCGGAGGGGCTCTGCAACTAATGAAAAACTGTTTTTT. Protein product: CASSEARRGSATNEKLFF. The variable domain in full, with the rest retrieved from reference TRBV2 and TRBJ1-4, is EPEVTQTPSHQVTQMGQEVILRCVPISNHLYFYWYRQILGQKVEFLVSFYNNEISEKSEIFDDQFSVERPDGSNFTLKIRSTKLEDSAMYFCASSEARRGSATNEKLFFGSGTQLSVL.

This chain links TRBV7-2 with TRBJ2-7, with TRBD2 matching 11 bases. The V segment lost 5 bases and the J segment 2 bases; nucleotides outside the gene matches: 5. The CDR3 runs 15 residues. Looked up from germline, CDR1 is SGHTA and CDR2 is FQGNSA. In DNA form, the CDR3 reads TGTGCCAGCAGCGAGACTAGCGGGAATACCTACGAGCAGTACTTC. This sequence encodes CASSETSGNTYEQYF.

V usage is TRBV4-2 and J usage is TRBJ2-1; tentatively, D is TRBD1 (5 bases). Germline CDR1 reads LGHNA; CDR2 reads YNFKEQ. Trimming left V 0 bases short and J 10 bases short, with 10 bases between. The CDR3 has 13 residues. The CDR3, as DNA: TGTGCCAGCAGCCAAGAGGGCAGGGCGGAGCAGTTCTTC. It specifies CASSQEGRAEQFF.

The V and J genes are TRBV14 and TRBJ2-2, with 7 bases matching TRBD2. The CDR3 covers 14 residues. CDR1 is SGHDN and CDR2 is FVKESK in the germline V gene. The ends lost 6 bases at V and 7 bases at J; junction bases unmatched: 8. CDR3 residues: CASSRQRESGELFF. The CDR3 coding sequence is TGTGCCAGCAGTAGGCAGCGGGAAAGCGGGGAGCTGTTTTTT.

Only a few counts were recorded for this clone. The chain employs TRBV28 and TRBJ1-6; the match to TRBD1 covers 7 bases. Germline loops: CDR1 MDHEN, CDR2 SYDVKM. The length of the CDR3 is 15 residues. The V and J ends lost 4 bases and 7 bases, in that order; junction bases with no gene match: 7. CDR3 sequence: CASSSPGQLNSPLHF. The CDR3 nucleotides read TGTGCCAGCAGTTCCCCGGGACAGTTAAATTCACCCCTCCACTTT. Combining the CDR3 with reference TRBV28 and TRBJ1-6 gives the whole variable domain DVKVTQSSRYLVKRTGEKVFLECVQDMDHENMFWYRQDPGLGLRLIYFSYDVKMKEKGDIPEGYSVSREKKERFSLILESASTNQTSMYLCASSSPGQLNSPLHFGNGTRLTVT.

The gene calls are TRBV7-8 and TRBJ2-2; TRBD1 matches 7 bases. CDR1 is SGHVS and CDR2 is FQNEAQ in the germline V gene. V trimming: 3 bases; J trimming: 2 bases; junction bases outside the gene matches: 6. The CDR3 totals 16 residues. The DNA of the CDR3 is TGTGCCAGCAGCTTCACCGGGACAGCCAACACCGGGGAGCTGTTTTTT. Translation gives CASSFTGTANTGELFF.

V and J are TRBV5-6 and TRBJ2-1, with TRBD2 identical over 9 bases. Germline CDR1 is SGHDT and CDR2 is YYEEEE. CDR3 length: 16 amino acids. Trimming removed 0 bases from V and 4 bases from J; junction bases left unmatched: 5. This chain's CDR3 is CASSLAPSGVYNEQFF. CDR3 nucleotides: TGTGCCAGCAGCTTGGCACCTAGCGGGGTATACAATGAGCAGTTCTTC.

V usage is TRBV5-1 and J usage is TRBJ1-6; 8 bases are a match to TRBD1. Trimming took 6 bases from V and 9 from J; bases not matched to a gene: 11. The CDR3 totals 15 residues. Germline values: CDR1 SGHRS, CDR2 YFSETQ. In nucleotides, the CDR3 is TGCGCCAGCACCGACGTCGGACAGGGAGTTTCACCCCTCCACTTT. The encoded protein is CASTDVGQGVSPLHF.

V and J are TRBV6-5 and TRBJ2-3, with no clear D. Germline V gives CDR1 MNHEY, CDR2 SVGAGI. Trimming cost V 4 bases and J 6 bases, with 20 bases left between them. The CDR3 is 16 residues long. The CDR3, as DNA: TGTGCCAGCAGTTCCGCCTTCTGGTCCGGTTCGGATACGCAGTATTTT. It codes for CASSSAFWSGSDTQYF.

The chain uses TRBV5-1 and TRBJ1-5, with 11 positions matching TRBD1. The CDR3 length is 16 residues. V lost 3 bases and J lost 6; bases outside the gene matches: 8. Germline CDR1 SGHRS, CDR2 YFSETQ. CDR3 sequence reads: CASSSGTGGSGQPQHF. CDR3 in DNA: TGCGCCAGCAGCTCAGGGACAGGGGGTAGTGGTCAGCCCCAGCATTTT.

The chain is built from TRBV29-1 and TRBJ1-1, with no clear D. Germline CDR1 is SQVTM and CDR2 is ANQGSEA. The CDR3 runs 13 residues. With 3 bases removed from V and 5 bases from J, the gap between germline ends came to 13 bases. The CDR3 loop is CSVEGIGRTEAFF. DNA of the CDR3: TGCAGCGTTGAGGGCATTGGGAGGACTGAAGCTTTCTTT.

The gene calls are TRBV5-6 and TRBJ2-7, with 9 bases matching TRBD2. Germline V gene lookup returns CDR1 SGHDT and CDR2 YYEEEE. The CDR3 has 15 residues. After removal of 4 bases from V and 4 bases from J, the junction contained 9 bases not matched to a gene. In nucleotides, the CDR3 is TGTGCCAGCAGCCGGCAGGGCGGGAGGGGGTACGAGCAGTACTTC. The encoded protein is CASSRQGGRGYEQYF.

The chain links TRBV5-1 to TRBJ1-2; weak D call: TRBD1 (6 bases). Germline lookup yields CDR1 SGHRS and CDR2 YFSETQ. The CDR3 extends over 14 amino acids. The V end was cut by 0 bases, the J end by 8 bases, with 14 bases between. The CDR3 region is CASSLGQVLGGYTF. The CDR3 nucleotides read TGCGCCAGCAGCTTGGGACAGGTGCTGGGGGGCTACACCTTC.

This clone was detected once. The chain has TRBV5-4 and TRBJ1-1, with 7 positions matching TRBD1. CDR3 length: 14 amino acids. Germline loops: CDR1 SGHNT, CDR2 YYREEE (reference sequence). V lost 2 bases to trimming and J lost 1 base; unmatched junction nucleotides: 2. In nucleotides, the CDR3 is TGTGCCAGCAGCTTACGGGACAGGAACACTGAAGCTTTCTTT. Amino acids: CASSLRDRNTEAFF. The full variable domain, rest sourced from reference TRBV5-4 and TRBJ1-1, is ETGVTQSPTHLIKTRGQQVTLRCSSQSGHNTVSWYQQALGQGPQFIFQYYREEENGRGNFPPRFSGLQFPNYSSELNVNALELDDSALYLCASSLRDRNTEAFFGQGTRLTVV.

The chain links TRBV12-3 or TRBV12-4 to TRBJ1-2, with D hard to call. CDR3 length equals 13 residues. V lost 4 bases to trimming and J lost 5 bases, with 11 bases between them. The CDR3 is CASSSVPNYGYTF. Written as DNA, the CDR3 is TGTGCCAGCAGTTCGGTTCCGAATTATGGCTACACCTTC.

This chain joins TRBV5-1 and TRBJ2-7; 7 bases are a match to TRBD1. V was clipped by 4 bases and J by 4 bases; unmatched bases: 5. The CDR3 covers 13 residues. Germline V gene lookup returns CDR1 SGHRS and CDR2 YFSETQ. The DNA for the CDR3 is TGCGCCAGCAGCCGGACAGGAGATTACGAGCAGTACTTC. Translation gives CASSRTGDYEQYF.

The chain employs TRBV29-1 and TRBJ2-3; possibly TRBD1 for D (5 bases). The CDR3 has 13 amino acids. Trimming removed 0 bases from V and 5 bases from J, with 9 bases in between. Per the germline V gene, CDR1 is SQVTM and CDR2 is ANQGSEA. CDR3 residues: CSVEEQGVDTQYF. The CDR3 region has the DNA TGCAGCGTTGAAGAACAAGGGGTAGATACGCAGTATTTT.

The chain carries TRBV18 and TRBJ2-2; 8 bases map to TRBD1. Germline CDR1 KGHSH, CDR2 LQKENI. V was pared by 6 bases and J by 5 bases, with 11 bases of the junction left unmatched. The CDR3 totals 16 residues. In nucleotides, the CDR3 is TGTGCCAGCTCCCCTACCCAGACAGGGGCAACCGGGGAGCTGTTTTTT. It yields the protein CASSPTQTGATGELFF.

CDR3 nucleotides: TGTGCCAGCATCCAACCAGAGAACACTGAAGCTTTCTTT. Protein: CASIQPENTEAFF. The chain couples TRBV27 to TRBJ1-1; D remains ambiguous. Trimming removed 7 bases at V and 1 base at J, with 10 bases between. Germline assignment: CDR1 MNHEY and CDR2 SMNVEV (reference sequence). The CDR3 extends over 13 amino acids.

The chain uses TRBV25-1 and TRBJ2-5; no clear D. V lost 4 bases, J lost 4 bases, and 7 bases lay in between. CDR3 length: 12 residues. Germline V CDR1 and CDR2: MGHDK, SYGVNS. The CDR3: CASSGALETQYF. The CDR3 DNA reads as TGTGCCAGCAGTGGAGCTTTAGAGACCCAGTACTTC.

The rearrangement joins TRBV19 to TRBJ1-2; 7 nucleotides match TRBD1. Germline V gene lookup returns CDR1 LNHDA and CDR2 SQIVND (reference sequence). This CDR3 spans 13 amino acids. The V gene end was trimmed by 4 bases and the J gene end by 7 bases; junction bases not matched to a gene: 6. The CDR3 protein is CASSTDRAGGYTF. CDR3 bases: TGTGCCAGTAGTACAGACAGGGCTGGTGGCTACACCTTC.

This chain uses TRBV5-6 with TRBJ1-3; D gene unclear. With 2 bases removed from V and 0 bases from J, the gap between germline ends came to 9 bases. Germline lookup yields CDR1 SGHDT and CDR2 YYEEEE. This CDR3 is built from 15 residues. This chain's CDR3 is CASSLSIYSGNTIYF. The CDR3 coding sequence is TGTGCCAGCAGCTTAAGTATCTACTCTGGAAACACCATATATTTT.

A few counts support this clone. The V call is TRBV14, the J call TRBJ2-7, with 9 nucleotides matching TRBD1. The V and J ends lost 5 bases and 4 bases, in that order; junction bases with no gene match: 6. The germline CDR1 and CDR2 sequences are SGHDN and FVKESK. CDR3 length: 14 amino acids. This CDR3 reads CASSSGTGSYEQYF. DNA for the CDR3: TGTGCCAGCAGCTCCGGGACAGGGAGTTACGAGCAGTACTTC.